The sequence of this T cell receptor beta chain was determined in a study of cytomegalovirus exposure and HLA in healthy donors. Overall study results and limits: The investigators catalogued 150 or so TCR beta chains as cytomegalovirus-associated.

Germline CDR1 is MNHEY and CDR2 is SMNVEV (reference sequence). The CDR3 extends over 17 amino acids. V lost 2 bases and J lost 4; bases outside the gene matches: 9. This table comes from immunoSEQ multiplex PCR, and its TCRdb copy is limited to in-frame clones, with some not included. In the table there are roughly 300,000 clones, 75% to 90% of which are singletons. Concerning this clone itself: The antigen is undetermined.

The chain employs TRBV27 and TRBJ2-3, with 10 bases identical to TRBD1. Sample: PBMCs. The TCR originated in a woman in her 30s in good health and CMV-seropositive. The DNA of the CDR3 is TGTGCCAGCAGTTTAGGGGACAGGGGTGGAATCCCAGATACGCAGTATTTT. This sequence encodes CASSLGDRGGIPDTQYF.